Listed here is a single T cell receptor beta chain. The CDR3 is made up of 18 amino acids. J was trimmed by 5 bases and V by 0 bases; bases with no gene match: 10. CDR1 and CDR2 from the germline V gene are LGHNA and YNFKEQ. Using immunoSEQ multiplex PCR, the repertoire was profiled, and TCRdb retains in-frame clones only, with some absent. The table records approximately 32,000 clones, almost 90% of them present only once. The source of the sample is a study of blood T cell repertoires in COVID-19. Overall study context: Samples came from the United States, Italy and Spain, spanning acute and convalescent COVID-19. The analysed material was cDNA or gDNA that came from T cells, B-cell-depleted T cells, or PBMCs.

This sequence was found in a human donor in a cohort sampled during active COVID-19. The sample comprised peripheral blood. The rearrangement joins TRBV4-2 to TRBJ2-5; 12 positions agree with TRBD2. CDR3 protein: CASSQDPPLAGGYETQYF. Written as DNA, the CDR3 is TGTGCCAGCAGCCAAGATCCCCCACTAGCGGGGGGTTATGAGACCCAGTACTTC.